The T cell receptor (beta chain) described here comes from a study of glioma-infiltrating T cells after dendritic cell vaccination. The primer mix had 60 V beta and 13 J beta primers. Repertoires were generated with immunoSEQ multiplex PCR, while TCRdb's copy carries only in-frame clones and drops some. This table holds over 70,000 clones, approximately 80% found once. Germline CDR1 and CDR2: KGHSH and LQKENI. Trimming took off 4 bases at V and 8 bases at J, with 5 bases between the two ends. The CDR3 totals 11 residues. J is TRBJ2-2 and V is TRBV18; D uncertain. The sequencing used blood, collected before dendritic cell vaccination. The source is a human donor with glioblastoma. CDR3 region: CASSLDGELFF. The CDR3 bases are TGTGCCAGCTCACTAGATGGGGAGCTGTTTTTT.